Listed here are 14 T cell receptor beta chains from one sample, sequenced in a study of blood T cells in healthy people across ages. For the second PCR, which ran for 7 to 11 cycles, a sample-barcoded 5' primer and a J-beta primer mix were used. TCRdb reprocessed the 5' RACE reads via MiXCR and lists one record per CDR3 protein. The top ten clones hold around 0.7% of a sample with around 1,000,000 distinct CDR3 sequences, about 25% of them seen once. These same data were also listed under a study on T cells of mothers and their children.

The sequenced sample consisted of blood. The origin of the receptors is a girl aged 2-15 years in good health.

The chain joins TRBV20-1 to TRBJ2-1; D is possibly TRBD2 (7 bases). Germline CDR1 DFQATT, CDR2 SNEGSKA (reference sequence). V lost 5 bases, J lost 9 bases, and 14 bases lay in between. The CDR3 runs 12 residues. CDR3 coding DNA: TGCAGTGCTGGGGGCACTAGCGTTGAGCAGTTCTTC. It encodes CSAGGTSVEQFF.

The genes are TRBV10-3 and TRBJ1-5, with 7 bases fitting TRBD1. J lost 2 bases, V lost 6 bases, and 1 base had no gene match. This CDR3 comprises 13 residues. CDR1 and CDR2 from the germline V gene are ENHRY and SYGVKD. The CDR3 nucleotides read TGTGCCATCAGCGGACAGGGCAATCAGCCCCAGCATTTT. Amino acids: CAISGQGNQPQHF.

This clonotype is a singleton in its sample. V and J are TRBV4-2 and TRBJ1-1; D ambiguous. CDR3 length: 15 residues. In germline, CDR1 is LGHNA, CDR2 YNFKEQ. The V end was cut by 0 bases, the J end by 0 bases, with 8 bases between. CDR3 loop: CASSQEGTLNTEAFF. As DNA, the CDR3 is TGTGCCAGCAGCCAAGAAGGCACCCTGAACACTGAAGCTTTCTTT.

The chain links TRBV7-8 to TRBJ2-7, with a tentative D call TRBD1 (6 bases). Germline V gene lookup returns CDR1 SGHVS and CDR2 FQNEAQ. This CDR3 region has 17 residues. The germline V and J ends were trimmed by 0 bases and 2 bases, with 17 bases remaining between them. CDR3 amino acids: CASSLARARTETYEQYF. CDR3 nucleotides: TGTGCCAGCAGCTTAGCTAGGGCTAGGACAGAGACCTACGAGCAGTACTTC.

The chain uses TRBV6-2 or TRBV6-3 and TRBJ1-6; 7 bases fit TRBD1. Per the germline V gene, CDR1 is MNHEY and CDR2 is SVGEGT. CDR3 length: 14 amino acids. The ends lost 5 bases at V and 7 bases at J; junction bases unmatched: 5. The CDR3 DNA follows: TGTGCCAGCAGTCCGGGACAGCTAAATTCACCCCTCCACTTT. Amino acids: CASSPGQLNSPLHF.

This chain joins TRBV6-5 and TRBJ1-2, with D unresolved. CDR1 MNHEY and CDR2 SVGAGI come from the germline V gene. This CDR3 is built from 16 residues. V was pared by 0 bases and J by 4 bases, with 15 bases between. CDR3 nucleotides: TGTGCCAGCAGTTACTCGGCAGGAGAGGGTGGCTATGGCTACACCTTC. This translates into CASSYSAGEGGYGYTF.

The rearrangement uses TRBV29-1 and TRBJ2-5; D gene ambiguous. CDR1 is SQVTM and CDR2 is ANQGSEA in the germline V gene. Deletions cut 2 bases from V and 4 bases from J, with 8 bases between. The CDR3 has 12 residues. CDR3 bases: TGCAGCGTTGAACTTCCGGGAGAGACCCAGTACTTC. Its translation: CSVELPGETQYF.

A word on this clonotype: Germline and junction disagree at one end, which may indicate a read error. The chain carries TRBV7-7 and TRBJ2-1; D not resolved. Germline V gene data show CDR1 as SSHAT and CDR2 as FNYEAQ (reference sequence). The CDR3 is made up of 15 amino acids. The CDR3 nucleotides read TGTGCTAGCAGCCAACAGACCAGCTCCTACAATGAGCAGTTCTTC. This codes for CASSQQTSSYNEQFF.

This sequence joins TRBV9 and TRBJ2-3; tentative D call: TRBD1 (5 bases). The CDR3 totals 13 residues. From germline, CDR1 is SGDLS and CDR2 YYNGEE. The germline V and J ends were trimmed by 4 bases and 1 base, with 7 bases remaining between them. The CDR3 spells CASSMTGTDTQYF. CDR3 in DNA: TGTGCCAGCAGCATGACAGGCACAGATACGCAGTATTTT. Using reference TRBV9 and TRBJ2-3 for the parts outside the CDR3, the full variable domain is DSGVTQTPKHLITATGQRVTLRCSPRSGDLSVYWYQQSLDQGLQFLIQYYNGEERAKGNILERFSAQQFPDLHSELNLSSLELGDSALYFCASSMTGTDTQYFGPGTRLTVL.

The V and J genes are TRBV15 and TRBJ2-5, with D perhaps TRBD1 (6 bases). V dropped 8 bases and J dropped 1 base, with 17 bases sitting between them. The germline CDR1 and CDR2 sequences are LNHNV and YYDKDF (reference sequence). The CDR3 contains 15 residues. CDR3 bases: TGTGCCACCGGACTGGGGGCGCCACTCCAAGAGACCCAGTACTTC. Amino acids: CATGLGAPLQETQYF.

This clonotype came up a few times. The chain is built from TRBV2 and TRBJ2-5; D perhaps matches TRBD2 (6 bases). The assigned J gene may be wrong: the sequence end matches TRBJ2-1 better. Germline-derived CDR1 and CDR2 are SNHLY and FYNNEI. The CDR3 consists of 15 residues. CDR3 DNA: TGTGCCAGCAGTGGGGAGGTGCTTGCAGACAATGAGCAGTTCTTC. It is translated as CASSGEVLADNEQFF.

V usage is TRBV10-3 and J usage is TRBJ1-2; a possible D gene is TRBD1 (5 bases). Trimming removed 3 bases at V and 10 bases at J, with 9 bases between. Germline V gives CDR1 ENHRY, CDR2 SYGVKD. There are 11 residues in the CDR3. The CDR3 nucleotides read TGTGCCATCAGTGAAGGGACCCACTACACCTTC. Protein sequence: CAISEGTHYTF.

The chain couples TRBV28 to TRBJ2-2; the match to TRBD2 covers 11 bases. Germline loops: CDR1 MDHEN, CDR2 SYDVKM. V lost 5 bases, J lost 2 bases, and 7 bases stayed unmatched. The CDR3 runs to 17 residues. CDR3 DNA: TGTGCCAGCAGTCGTGAAGGGACTAGCGGAAACACCGGGGAGCTGTTTTTT. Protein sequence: CASSREGTSGNTGELFF.

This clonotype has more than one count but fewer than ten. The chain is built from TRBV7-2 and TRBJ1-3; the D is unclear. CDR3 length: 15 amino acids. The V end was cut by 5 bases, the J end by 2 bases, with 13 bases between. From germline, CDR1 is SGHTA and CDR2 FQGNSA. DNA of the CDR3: TGTGCCAGCAGCCCTCGCGAGGGTGCTGGAAACACCATATATTTT. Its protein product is CASSPREGAGNTIYF.